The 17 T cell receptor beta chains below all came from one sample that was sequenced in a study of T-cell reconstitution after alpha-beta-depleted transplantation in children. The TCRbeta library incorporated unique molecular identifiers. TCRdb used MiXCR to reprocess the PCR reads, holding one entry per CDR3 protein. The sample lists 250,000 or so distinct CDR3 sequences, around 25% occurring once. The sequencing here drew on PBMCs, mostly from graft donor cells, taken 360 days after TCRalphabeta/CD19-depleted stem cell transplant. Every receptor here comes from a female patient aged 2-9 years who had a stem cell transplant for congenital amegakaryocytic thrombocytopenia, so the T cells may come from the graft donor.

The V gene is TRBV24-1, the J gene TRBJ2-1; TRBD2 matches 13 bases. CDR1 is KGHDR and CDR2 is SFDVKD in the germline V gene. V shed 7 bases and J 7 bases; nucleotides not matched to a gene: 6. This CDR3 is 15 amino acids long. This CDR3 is CATSEGLAGKNEQFF. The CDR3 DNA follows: TGTGCCACCAGCGAGGGACTAGCGGGAAAGAATGAGCAGTTCTTC.

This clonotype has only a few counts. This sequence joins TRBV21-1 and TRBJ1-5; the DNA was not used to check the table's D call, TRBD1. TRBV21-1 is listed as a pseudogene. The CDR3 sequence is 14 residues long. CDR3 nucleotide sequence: TGTGCCAGCAGAGACAGGGGATTCAATCAGCCCCAGCATTTT. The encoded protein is CASRDRGFNQPQHF.

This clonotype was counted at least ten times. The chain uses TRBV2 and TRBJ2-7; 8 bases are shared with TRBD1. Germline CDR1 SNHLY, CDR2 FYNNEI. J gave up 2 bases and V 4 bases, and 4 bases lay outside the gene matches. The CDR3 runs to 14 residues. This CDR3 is CASSGWTGTYEQYF. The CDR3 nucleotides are TGTGCCAGCAGTGGGTGGACAGGGACCTACGAGCAGTACTTC.

CDR3 sequence (DNA): TGCGCCAGCAGAGTAGGACAAAGCGGGGAGCTGTTTTTT. It specifies CASRVGQSGELFF. The rearrangement links TRBV10-1 to TRBJ2-2; D may be TRBD1 (5 bases). The V gene's germline CDR1 is WNHNN and CDR2 SYGVQD (reference sequence). Trimming removed 6 bases at V and 7 bases at J, with 12 bases between. The CDR3 totals 13 residues.

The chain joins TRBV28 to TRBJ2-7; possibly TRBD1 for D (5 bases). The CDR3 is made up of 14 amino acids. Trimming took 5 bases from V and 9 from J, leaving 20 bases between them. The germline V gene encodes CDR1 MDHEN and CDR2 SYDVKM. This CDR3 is CASSVRWGRPGQYF. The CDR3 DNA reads TGTGCCAGCAGTGTGCGATGGGGCCGGCCCGGGCAGTACTTC.

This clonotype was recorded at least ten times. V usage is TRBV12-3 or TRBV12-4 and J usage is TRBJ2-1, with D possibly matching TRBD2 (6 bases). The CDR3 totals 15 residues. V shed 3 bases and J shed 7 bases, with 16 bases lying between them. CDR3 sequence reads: CASSFNRGGGNEQFF. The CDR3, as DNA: TGTGCCAGCAGTTTCAATCGGGGAGGAGGAAATGAGCAGTTCTTC.

For the CDR3, the DNA is TGTGCCAGCAGCTTAGAGTTTTGGGGGATGGCTTTCTTT. Translated: CASSLEFWGMAFF. The chain is built from TRBV11-2 and TRBJ1-1; a possible D gene is TRBD1 (5 bases). This CDR3 comprises 13 residues. Germline CDR1 and CDR2: SGHAT and FQNNGV. The ends were cut back, 0 bases at V and 11 bases at J, with 13 bases in the middle.

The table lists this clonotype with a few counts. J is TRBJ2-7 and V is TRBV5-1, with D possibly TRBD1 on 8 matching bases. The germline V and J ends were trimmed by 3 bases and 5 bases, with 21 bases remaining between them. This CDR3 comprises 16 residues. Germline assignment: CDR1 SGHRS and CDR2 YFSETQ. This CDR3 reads CASSSQPYRGGHEQYF. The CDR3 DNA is TGCGCCAGCAGCTCCCAACCCTACAGGGGGGGCCACGAGCAGTACTTC.

CDR3 in amino acids: CASSLGARVSSGNTIYF. The CDR3 DNA reads TGTGCCAGCAGCTTAGGTGCGAGAGTGAGCTCTGGAAACACCATATATTTT. This sequence joins TRBV7-6 and TRBJ1-3; no clear D. CDR1 is SGHVS and CDR2 is FNYEAQ in the germline V gene. The V end was cut by 1 base, the J end by 0 bases, with 13 bases between. The CDR3 sequence is 17 residues long.

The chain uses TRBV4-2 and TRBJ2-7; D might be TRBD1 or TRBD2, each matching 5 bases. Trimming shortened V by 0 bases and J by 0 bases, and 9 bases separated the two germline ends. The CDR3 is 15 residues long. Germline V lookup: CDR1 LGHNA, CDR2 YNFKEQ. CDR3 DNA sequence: TGTGCCAGCAGCCAAGATCGGGGCGCCTCCTACGAGCAGTACTTC. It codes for CASSQDRGASYEQYF.

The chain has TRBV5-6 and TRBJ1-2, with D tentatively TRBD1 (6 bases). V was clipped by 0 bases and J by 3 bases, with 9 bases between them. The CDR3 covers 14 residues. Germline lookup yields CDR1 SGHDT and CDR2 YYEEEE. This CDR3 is CASSLGPGDYGYTF. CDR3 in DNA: TGTGCCAGCAGCTTGGGGCCAGGGGACTATGGCTACACCTTC.

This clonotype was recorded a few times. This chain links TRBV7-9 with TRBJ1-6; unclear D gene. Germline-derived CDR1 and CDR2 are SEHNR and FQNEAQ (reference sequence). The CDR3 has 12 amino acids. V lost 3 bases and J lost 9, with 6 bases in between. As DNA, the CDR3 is TGTGCCAGCAGCTTGGGGAGTTCACCCCTCCACTTT. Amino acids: CASSLGSSPLHF. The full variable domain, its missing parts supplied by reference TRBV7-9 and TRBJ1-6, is DTGVSQNPRHKITKRGQNVTFRCDPISEHNRLYWYRQTLGQGPEFLTYFQNEAQLEKSRLLSDRFSAERPKGSFSTLEIQRTEQGDSAMYLCASSLGSSPLHFGNGTRLTVT.

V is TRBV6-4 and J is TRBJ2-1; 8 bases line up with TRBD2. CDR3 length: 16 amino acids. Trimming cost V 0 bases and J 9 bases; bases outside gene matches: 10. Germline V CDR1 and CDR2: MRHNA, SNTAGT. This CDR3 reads CASSDSTGGLALEQFF. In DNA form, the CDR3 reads TGTGCCAGCAGTGACTCTACGGGAGGACTAGCTCTTGAGCAGTTCTTC.

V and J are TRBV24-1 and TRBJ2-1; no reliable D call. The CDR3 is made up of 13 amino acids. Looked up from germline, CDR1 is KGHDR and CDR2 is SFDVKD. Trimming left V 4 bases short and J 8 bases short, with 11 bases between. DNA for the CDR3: TGTGCCACCAGTGACCCGGGTTTGGATGAGCAGTTCTTC. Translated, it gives CATSDPGLDEQFF.

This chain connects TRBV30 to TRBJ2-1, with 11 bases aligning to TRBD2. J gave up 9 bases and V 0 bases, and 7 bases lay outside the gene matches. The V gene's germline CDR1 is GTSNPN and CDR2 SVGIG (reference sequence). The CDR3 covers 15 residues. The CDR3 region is CAWSVLSGGAGEQFF. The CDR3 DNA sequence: TGTGCCTGGAGTGTACTTAGCGGGGGGGCCGGTGAGCAGTTCTTC.

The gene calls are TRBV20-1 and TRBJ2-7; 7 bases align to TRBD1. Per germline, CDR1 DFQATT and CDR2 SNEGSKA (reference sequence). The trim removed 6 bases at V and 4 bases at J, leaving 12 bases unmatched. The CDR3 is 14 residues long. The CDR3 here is CSAIPVGGGYEQYF. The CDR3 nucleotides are TGCAGTGCGATCCCTGTAGGGGGCGGATACGAGCAGTACTTC.

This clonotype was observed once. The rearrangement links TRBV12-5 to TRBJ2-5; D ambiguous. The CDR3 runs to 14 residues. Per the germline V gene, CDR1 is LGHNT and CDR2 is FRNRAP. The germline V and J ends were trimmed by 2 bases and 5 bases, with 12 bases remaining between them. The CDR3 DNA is TGTGCTAGTGGTTTGCCATACGTCGAGGAGACCCAGTACTTC. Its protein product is CASGLPYVEETQYF.